This TCR beta chain was sequenced for a study of cytomegalovirus exposure and HLA in healthy donors. Study outcomes and limitations: In an earlier analysis, productive rearrangement rates for most beta V segments clustered near 87% or 30%. Among donors in an Asian-associated ancestry cluster, a later analysis reportedly found fewer N-insertions than the roughly 730-donor mean.

While unrecorded immune exposures were likely, the donors were nominally healthy when sampled. This clone occurred once. The antigen remains undetermined. PCR involved 60 Vbeta and 13 Jbeta primers. Libraries were prepared by immunoSEQ multiplex PCR; TCRdb keeps only in-frame clonotypes and omits some of them. The sample includes 65,000 to 95,000 clones, 78% of them seen just once. The receptor was isolated from a male donor in good health and CMV-seropositive. Sequencing was done on a sample of PBMCs.

The CDR3 bases are TGTGCCAGCAGCGTAATGGCGACAGGGGCTTACGAGCAGTACTTC. Protein product: CASSVMATGAYEQYF. The V gene is TRBV9, the J gene TRBJ2-5; 8 positions match TRBD1. The J call is uncertain, as TRBJ2-7 better fits the DNA end. The CDR3 runs to 15 residues. The germline CDR1 and CDR2 sequences are SGDLS and YYNGEE.